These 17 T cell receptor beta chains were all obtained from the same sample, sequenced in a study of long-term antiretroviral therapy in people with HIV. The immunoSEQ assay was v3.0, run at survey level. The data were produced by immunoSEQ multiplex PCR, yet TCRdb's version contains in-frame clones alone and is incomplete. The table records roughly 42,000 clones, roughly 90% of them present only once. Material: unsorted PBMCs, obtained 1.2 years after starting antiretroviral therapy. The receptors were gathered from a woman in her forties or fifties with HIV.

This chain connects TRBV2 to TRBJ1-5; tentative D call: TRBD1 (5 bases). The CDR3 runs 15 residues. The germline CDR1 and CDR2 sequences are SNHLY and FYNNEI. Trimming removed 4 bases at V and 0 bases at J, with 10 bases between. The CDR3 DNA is TGTGCCAGCAGTGTGACAGATTATAGCAATCAGCCCCAGCATTTT. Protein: CASSVTDYSNQPQHF.

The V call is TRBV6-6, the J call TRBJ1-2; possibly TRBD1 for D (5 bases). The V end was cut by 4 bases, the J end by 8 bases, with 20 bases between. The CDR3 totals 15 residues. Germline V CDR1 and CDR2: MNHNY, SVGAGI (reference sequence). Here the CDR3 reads CASSSTKEGLGGYTF. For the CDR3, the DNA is TGTGCCAGCAGTTCCACAAAGGAGGGGCTGGGGGGCTACACCTTC.

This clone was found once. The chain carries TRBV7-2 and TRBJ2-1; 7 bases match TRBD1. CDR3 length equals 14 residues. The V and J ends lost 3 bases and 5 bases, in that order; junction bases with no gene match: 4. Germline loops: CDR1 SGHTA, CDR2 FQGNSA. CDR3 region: CASSLRGLNNEQFF. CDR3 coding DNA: TGTGCCAGCAGCTTGAGGGGGCTAAACAATGAGCAGTTCTTC.

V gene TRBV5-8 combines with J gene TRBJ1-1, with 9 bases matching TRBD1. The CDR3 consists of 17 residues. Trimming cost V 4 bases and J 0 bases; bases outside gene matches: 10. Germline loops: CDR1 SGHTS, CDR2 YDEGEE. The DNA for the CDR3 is TGTGCCAGCAGCGACCCGACAGGGGGTTCGATGAACACTGAAGCTTTCTTT. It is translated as CASSDPTGGSMNTEAFF.

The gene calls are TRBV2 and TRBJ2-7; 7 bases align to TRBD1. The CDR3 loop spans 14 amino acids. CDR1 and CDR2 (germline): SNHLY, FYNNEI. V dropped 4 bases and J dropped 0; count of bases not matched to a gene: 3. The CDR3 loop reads CASSGGQYSYEQYF. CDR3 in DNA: TGTGCCAGCAGTGGGGGACAGTACTCCTACGAGCAGTACTTC.

The CDR3 sequence is CASSLYGTGSYEQYF. CDR3 nucleotide sequence: TGTGCCAGCAGCTTGTACGGGACAGGCTCCTACGAGCAGTACTTC. V gene TRBV5-6 combines with J gene TRBJ2-7; 8 nucleotides align to TRBD1. This CDR3 has 15 residues. The germline gives CDR1 SGHDT, CDR2 YYEEEE. V shed 1 base, J shed 0 bases, and the junction held 3 bases outside the gene matches.

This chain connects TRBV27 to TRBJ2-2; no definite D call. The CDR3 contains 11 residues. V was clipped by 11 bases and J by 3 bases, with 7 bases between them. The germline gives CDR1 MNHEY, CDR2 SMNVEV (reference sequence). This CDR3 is CADTDTGELFF. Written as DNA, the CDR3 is TGTGCCGATACAGACACCGGGGAGCTGTTTTTT.

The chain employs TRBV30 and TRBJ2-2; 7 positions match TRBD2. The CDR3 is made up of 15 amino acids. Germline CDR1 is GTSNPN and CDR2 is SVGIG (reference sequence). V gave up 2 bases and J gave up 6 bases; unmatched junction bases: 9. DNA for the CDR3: TGTGCCTGGAGTCGGGGGGAGTGGGAGTCCGGGGAGCTGTTTTTT. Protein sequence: CAWSRGEWESGELFF.

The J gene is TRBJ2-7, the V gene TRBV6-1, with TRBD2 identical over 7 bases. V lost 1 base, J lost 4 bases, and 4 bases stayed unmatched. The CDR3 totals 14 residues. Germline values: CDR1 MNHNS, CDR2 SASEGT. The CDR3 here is CASSEVGGVYEQYF. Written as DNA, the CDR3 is TGTGCCAGCAGTGAAGTGGGGGGGGTATACGAGCAGTACTTC.

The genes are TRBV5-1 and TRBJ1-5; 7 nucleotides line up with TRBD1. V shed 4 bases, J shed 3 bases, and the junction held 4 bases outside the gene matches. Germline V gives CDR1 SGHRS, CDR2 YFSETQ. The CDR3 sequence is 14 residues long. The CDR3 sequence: CASSAGTDNQPQHF. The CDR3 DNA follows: TGCGCCAGCAGCGCCGGGACAGACAATCAGCCCCAGCATTTT.

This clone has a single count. CDR3 bases: TGTGCCAGTAGATCGGACATCTATAACTATGGCTACACCTTC. Amino acids: CASRSDIYNYGYTF. V and J are TRBV19 and TRBJ1-2; the D gene is possibly TRBD1 (5 bases). Germline assignment: CDR1 LNHDA and CDR2 SQIVND (reference sequence). V dropped 6 bases and J dropped 1 base, with 12 bases sitting between them. The length of the CDR3 is 14 residues.

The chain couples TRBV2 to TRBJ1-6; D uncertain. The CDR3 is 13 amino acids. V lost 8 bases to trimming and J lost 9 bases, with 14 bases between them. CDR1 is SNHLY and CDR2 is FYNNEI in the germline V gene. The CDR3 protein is CASASPSGSPLHF. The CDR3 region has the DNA TGTGCCAGCGCCTCCCCGAGCGGTTCACCCCTCCACTTT.

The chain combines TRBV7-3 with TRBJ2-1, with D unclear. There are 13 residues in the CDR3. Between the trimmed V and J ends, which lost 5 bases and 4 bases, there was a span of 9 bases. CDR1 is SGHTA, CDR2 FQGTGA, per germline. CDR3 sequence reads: CASSPGGYNEQFF. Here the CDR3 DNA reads TGTGCCAGCAGCCCCGGCGGATACAATGAGCAGTTCTTC.

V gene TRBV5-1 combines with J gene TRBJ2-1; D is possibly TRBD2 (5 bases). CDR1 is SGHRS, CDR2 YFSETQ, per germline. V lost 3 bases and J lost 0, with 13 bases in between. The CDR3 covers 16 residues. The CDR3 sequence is CASSSGLLHSYNEQFF. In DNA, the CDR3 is TGCGCCAGCAGCTCCGGACTGCTTCACTCCTACAATGAGCAGTTCTTC.

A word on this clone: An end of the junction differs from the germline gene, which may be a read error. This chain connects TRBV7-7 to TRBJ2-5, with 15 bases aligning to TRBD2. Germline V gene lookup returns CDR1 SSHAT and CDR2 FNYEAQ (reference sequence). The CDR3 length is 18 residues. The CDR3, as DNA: TGTGCTAGCAGCCTTTCCGGACTAGCGGGGGGGGCTCAACAGACCCAGTACTTC. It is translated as CASSLSGLAGGAQQTQYF.

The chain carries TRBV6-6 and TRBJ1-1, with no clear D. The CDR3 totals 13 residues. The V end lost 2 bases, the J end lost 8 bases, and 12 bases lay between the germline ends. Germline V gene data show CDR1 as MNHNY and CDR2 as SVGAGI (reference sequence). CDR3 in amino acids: CASSYATIDEAFF. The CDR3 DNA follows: TGTGCCAGCAGTTACGCAACGATAGACGAAGCTTTCTTT.

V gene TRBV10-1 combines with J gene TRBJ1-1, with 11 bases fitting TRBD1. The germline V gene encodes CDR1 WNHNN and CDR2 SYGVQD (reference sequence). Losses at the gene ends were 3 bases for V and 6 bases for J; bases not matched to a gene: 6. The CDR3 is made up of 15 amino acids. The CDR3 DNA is TGCGCCAGCAGTGACTCCGGACAGGGGGCTTCTGAAGCTTTCTTT. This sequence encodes CASSDSGQGASEAFF.